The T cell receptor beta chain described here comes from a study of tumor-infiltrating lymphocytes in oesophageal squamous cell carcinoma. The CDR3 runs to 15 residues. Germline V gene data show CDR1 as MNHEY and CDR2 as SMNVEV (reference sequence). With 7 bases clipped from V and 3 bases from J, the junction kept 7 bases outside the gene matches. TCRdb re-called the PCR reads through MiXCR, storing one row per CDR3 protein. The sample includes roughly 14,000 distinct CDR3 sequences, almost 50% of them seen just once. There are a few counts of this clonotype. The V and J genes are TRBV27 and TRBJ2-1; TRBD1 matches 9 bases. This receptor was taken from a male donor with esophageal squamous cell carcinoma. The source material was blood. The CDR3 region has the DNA TGTGCCAGCATCAACAGGGGGCTCTACTACAATGAGCAGTTCTTC. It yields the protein CASINRGLYYNEQFF.